This TCR beta chain was retrieved from a study of cytomegalovirus exposure and HLA in healthy donors. Trimming took 6 bases from V and 0 from J, leaving 5 bases between them. Germline V gene lookup returns CDR1 SGHTA and CDR2 FQGNSA. The CDR3 extends over 12 amino acids. Use of 60 Vbeta and 13 Jbeta primers characterized the PCR. Measured with immunoSEQ multiplex PCR; TCRdb has only the in-frame clones, and not every one. This sample has roughly 90,000 clones, with nearly 80% found just once. The V and J genes are TRBV7-2 and TRBJ2-5; D ambiguous. The TCR originated in a middle-aged woman in good health and CMV-seropositive. What was sequenced was PBMCs. The CDR3 sequence: CASSLDQETQYF. The DNA of the CDR3 is TGTGCCAGCAGTCTAGACCAAGAGACCCAGTACTTC. Using reference TRBV7-2 and TRBJ2-5 for the parts outside the CDR3, the full variable domain is GAGVSQSPSNKVTEKGKDVELRCDPISGHTALYWYRQSLGQGLEFLIYFQGNSAPDKSGLPSDRFSAERTGGSVSTLTIQRTQQEDSAVYLCASSLDQETQYFGPGTRLLVL.